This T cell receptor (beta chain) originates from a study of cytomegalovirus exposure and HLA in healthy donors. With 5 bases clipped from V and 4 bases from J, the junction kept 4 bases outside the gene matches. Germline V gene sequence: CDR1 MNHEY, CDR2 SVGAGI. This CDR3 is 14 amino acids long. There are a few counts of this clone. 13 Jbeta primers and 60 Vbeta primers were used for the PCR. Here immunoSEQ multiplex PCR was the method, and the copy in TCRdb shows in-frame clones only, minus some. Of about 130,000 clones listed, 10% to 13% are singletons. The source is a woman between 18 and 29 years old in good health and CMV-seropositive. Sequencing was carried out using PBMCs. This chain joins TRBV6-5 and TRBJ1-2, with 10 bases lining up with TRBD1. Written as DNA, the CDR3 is TGTGCCAGCAGTACGACAGGGGGCATCTATGGCTACACCTTC. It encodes CASSTTGGIYGYTF.